This T cell receptor beta chain stems from a study of identical twins. Germline CDR1 and CDR2: LGHDT and YNNKEL (reference sequence). The CDR3 contains 13 residues. V lost 3 bases and J 1 base, leaving 5 bases between the germline ends. This clonotype was detected ten times or more. TCRdb analysed the 5' RACE reads with MiXCR anew, one entry per CDR3 protein. The table includes around 450,000 distinct CDR3 sequences, 11% to 15% detected once. The same sample was also studied in work on yellow fever vaccine responses in identical twins.

Sequencing used CD4+ T cells sorted from blood. The source is a woman aged 18-29 years in good health. The chain combines TRBV3-1 with TRBJ2-3, with D hard to call. CDR3 DNA: TGTGCCAGCAGCCATTCGGGCACAGATACGCAGTATTTT. Encoded protein: CASSHSGTDTQYF.